The 8 T cell receptor beta chains given below trace back to one sample, sequenced in a study of blood T cell repertoires in COVID-19. This table comes from immunoSEQ multiplex PCR, and its TCRdb copy is limited to in-frame clones, with some not included. Of more than 100,000 clones in the sample, less than 85% are singletons; the top ten hold roughly 0.86%. Sequenced material: peripheral blood. Receptor source: a human donor with acute or convalescent COVID-19. The donor label of this sample is uncertain.

The V gene is TRBV2, the J gene TRBJ2-2; TRBD2 matches at 15 bases. CDR3 length equals 17 residues. Unmatched junction bases numbered 7, after V lost 10 bases and J lost 1 base. Germline loops: CDR1 SNHLY, CDR2 FYNNEI. The DNA for the CDR3 is TGTGCCACCCATGGGACTAGCGGGGGGTTGAACACCGGGGAGCTGTTTTTT. It codes for CATHGTSGGLNTGELFF.

This chain uses TRBV11-3 with TRBJ2-2; perhaps TRBD2 as D (5 bases). Trimming shortened V by 8 bases and J by 4 bases, and 20 bases separated the two germline ends. The CDR3 length is 16 residues. CDR1 is SGHNT, CDR2 YENEEA, per germline. In DNA, the CDR3 is TGTGCCAGCCGCCTCCCTCCGGGGTTCGCCACCGGGGAGCTGTTTTTT. Translating it yields CASRLPPGFATGELFF.

The CDR3 spells CASYRVPITEAFF. The DNA of the CDR3 is TGTGCCAGTTACAGGGTACCCATCACTGAAGCTTTCTTT. The rearrangement links TRBV6-5 to TRBJ1-1; D might be TRBD1 (6 bases). This CDR3 spans 13 amino acids. V shed 9 bases and J shed 4 bases, with 15 bases lying between them. Looked up from germline, CDR1 is MNHEY and CDR2 is SVGAGI.

In DNA form, the CDR3 reads TGTGCCAGCATACGAAGCGGGGGGGCAGAGACCCAGTACTTC. Translated: CASIRSGGAETQYF. The genes are TRBV28 and TRBJ2-5; 10 bases map to TRBD2. The germline CDR1 and CDR2 sequences are MDHEN and SYDVKM. The V and J ends lost 7 bases and 4 bases, in that order; junction bases with no gene match: 6. There are 14 residues in the CDR3. Using reference TRBV28 and TRBJ2-5 for the parts outside the CDR3, the full variable domain is DVKVTQSSRYLVKRTGEKVFLECVQDMDHENMFWYRQDPGLGLRLIYFSYDVKMKEKGDIPEGYSVSREKKERFSLILESASTNQTSMYLCASIRSGGAETQYFGPGTRLLVL.

The V call is TRBV4-1, the J call TRBJ1-1, with 7 bases identical to TRBD1. Losses at the gene ends were 3 bases for V and 2 bases for J; bases not matched to a gene: 6. The CDR3 totals 15 residues. Germline CDR1 and CDR2: MGHRA and YSYEKL. As DNA, the CDR3 is TGCGCCAGCAGCCATGTCGACAGGGCTAACACTGAAGCTTTCTTT. Its translation is CASSHVDRANTEAFF.

This clone was seen once. The J gene is TRBJ1-2, the V gene TRBV3-1 (or the pseudogene TRBV3-2), with a possible D match to TRBD1 (6 bases). The CDR3 covers 15 residues. The V end lost 3 bases, the J end lost 6 bases, and 17 bases lay between the germline ends. The V gene's germline CDR1 is LGHDT and CDR2 YNNKEL (reference sequence). CDR3 protein: CASSHPGGGGNGYTF. The CDR3 coding sequence is TGTGCCAGCAGCCATCCGGGCGGGGGCGGGAATGGCTACACCTTC.

The chain has TRBV19 and TRBJ1-2; TRBD1 agrees at 9 bases. Trimming removed 8 bases from V and 4 bases from J; junction bases left unmatched: 8. Germline CDR1 is LNHDA and CDR2 is SQIVND (reference sequence). CDR3 length equals 14 residues. CDR3 sequence reads: CASHARGQGYGYTF. CDR3 nucleotide sequence: TGTGCCAGTCATGCCAGGGGACAGGGCTATGGCTACACCTTC.

About this clone: Other DNA sequences within the sample encode an identical CDR3. The chain recombines TRBV12-3 or TRBV12-4 with TRBJ2-7, with a weak D call TRBD1 (5 bases). V shed 2 bases and J shed 7 bases, with 6 bases lying between them. The length of the CDR3 is 11 residues. The CDR3 DNA sequence: TGTGCCAGCAGTTTAAGGGGAGAGCAGTACTTC. Protein: CASSLRGEQYF.